The 28 T cell receptor beta chains presented below share a single source sample, sequenced in a study of OX40 agonist ivuxolimab in advanced cancers. Data came from immunoSEQ multiplex PCR; TCRdb stores just in-frame clones and leaves some out. The sample has about 80,000 clones; roughly 84% are singletons. The sample was CD4+ or CD8+ T cells sorted from blood, taken in a trial of the OX40 agonist ivuxolimab. Source of these receptors: an adult with an advanced solid tumor such as melanoma, head and neck, liver or kidney cancer.

The gene calls are TRBV7-6 and TRBJ2-3; D uncertain. The CDR3 is 17 amino acids. Per the germline V gene, CDR1 is SGHVS and CDR2 is FNYEAQ. V lost 5 bases and J 6 bases, leaving 24 bases between the germline ends. For the CDR3, the DNA is TGTGCCAGCAGCCAAGATGTGAGCTCATCGTCTTTGGATACGCAGTATTTT. Amino acid sequence: CASSQDVSSSSLDTQYF.

The DNA for the CDR3 is TGTGCCTGGACCGCAGACCTTAACTATGGCTACACCTTC. Translating it yields CAWTADLNYGYTF. The V gene is TRBV30, the J gene TRBJ1-2; unclear D gene. There are 13 residues in the CDR3. V dropped 4 bases and J dropped 1 base, with 10 bases sitting between them. The germline CDR1 and CDR2 sequences are GTSNPN and SVGIG (reference sequence).

The V and J genes are TRBV4-3 and TRBJ1-4; D is possibly TRBD1 (6 bases). The CDR3 spans 14 residues. Trimming pared 6 bases from V and 7 bases from J, leaving 15 bases between. CDR1 and CDR2 (germline): LGHNA, YSLEER. CDR3 in DNA: TGCGCCAGCAGGCCTACAGGGTTGACTGAAAAACTGTTTTTT. It encodes CASRPTGLTEKLFF.

The J gene is TRBJ2-2, the V gene TRBV7-6, with D possibly TRBD2 on 6 matching bases. Germline CDR1 SGHVS, CDR2 FNYEAQ. Trimming stripped 8 bases from V and 5 bases from J, with 15 bases between. This CDR3 comprises 14 residues. CDR3 coding DNA: TGTGCCAGCTCCCTTTTTGCGGGGACCGGGGAGCTGTTTTTT. Translated, it gives CASSLFAGTGELFF.

The rearrangement uses TRBV27 and TRBJ2-3, with 10 bases matching TRBD1. V dropped 1 base and J dropped 4; count of bases not matched to a gene: 11. This CDR3 contains 18 residues. Germline values: CDR1 MNHEY, CDR2 SMNVEV (reference sequence). The CDR3, as DNA: TGTGCCAGCAGTTTATGGGGACGGGCCGGGACAGGGGCAGATACGCAGTATTTT. As protein: CASSLWGRAGTGADTQYF.

This clone was picked up a small number of times. The chain links TRBV27 to TRBJ2-3; no clear D gene. Germline assignment: CDR1 MNHEY and CDR2 SMNVEV (reference sequence). Deletions cut 0 bases from V and 7 bases from J, with 17 bases between. This CDR3 comprises 16 residues. CDR3 in DNA: TGTGCCAGCAGTTTATCCGGGCCTTCTTTTTCGAATACGCAGTATTTT. Amino acid sequence: CASSLSGPSFSNTQYF.

V gene TRBV5-1 combines with J gene TRBJ1-4; D is uncertain. Trimming stripped 3 bases from V and 2 bases from J, with 8 bases between. Germline CDR1 reads SGHRS; CDR2 reads YFSETQ. This CDR3 region has 14 residues. The CDR3 here is CASSWAGTNEKLFF. The CDR3 coding sequence is TGCGCCAGCAGCTGGGCGGGCACTAATGAAAAACTGTTTTTT.

The chain carries TRBV5-1 and TRBJ2-1; possible D gene TRBD1, 5 bases. This CDR3 contains 16 residues. V lost 7 bases to trimming and J lost 0 bases, with 17 bases between them. Germline values: CDR1 SGHRS, CDR2 YFSETQ. The CDR3 DNA sequence: TGCGCCAGCGGCCCCCTGGGTGACAGCTCCTACAATGAGCAGTTCTTC. Its translation: CASGPLGDSSYNEQFF.

The V and J genes are TRBV5-4 and TRBJ2-5; 10 positions agree with TRBD2. The CDR3 is 16 residues long. The V gene's germline CDR1 is SGHNT and CDR2 YYREEE (reference sequence). V was clipped by 4 bases and J by 5 bases; unmatched bases: 11. CDR3 amino acids: CASSRGAGGPGETQYF. The CDR3 nucleotides are TGTGCCAGCAGCCGAGGAGCGGGAGGGCCTGGGGAGACCCAGTACTTC.

The genes are TRBV5-1 and TRBJ2-5, with 11 bases aligning to TRBD1. J lost 6 bases, V lost 5 bases, and 6 bases had no gene match. In germline, CDR1 is SGHRS, CDR2 YFSETQ. This CDR3 is 14 amino acids long. The CDR3 reads CASRPGTGGKTQYF. CDR3 coding DNA: TGCGCCAGCAGACCTGGGACAGGGGGTAAGACCCAGTACTTC.

The chain is built from TRBV7-2 and TRBJ1-1, with D unresolved. The V and J ends lost 1 base and 0 bases respectively, with 12 bases between them. The CDR3 contains 16 residues. CDR1 and CDR2 (germline): SGHTA, FQGNSA. This chain's CDR3 is CASSLGGGRMNTEAFF. The CDR3 DNA is TGTGCCAGCAGCTTAGGGGGAGGGAGGATGAACACTGAAGCTTTCTTT.

The chain joins TRBV27 to TRBJ1-2, with 7 bases lining up with TRBD1. Germline-derived CDR1 and CDR2 are MNHEY and SMNVEV (reference sequence). The junction had 11 bases not matched to a gene; V was cut back by 6 bases and J by 4 bases. The CDR3 sequence is 15 residues long. The CDR3 protein is CASSSFRQGSYGYTF. The CDR3 region has the DNA TGTGCCAGCAGCTCCTTCCGACAGGGAAGCTATGGCTACACCTTC.

The chain joins TRBV7-9 to TRBJ1-6; the match to TRBD1 covers 9 bases. The ends lost 5 bases at V and 9 bases at J; junction bases unmatched: 5. CDR3 length: 14 amino acids. Germline V gives CDR1 SEHNR, CDR2 FQNEAQ (reference sequence). The CDR3 is CASSQDRGTSPLHF. The CDR3 DNA reads as TGTGCCAGCAGCCAAGACAGGGGGACTTCACCCCTCCACTTT.

The chain is built from TRBV7-9 and TRBJ1-1, with D tentatively TRBD1 (5 bases). CDR1 is SEHNR and CDR2 is FQNEAQ in the germline V gene (reference sequence). This CDR3 region has 15 residues. V lost 0 bases, J lost 8 bases, and 16 bases lay in between. The CDR3 DNA reads TGTGCCAGCAGCTTAGCGCTTGCAGGGTCCACCGAAGCTTTCTTT. Protein product: CASSLALAGSTEAFF.

The rearrangement links TRBV4-3 to TRBJ1-4; 12 bases map to TRBD1. The CDR3 totals 21 residues. The germline V gene encodes CDR1 LGHNA and CDR2 YSLEER. V dropped 2 bases and J dropped 8; count of bases not matched to a gene: 21. The CDR3 loop reads CASSQNPTGTGGFVWREKLFF. In DNA form, the CDR3 reads TGCGCCAGCAGCCAAAACCCTACCGGGACAGGGGGCTTTGTTTGGCGGGAAAAACTGTTTTTT.

The V call is TRBV9, the J call TRBJ2-7, with 7 bases fitting TRBD1. Germline V gene lookup returns CDR1 SGDLS and CDR2 YYNGEE. V was pared by 4 bases and J by 2 bases, with 9 bases of the junction left unmatched. The CDR3 is made up of 15 amino acids. In nucleotides, the CDR3 is TGTGCCAGCAGCCCCCGGACAGGCACTACCTACGAGCAGTACTTC. It specifies CASSPRTGTTYEQYF.

The rearrangement links TRBV10-3 to TRBJ1-2; TRBD1 agrees at 10 bases. CDR3 size: 12 residues. The germline V gene encodes CDR1 ENHRY and CDR2 SYGVKD. J lost 5 bases, V lost 8 bases, and 2 bases had no gene match. CDR3 protein: CAIGDRGYGYTF. The CDR3 nucleotides are TGTGCCATCGGGGACAGGGGATATGGCTACACCTTC.

V usage is TRBV7-9 and J usage is TRBJ2-5, with D possibly called TRBD1 or TRBD2 (6 bases each). The V gene's germline CDR1 is SEHNR and CDR2 FQNEAQ (reference sequence). The length of the CDR3 is 14 residues. V gave up 5 bases and J gave up 4 bases, with 14 bases separating them. CDR3 residues: CASSKPGGGETQYF. CDR3 sequence (DNA): TGTGCCAGCAGCAAACCCGGGGGCGGAGAGACCCAGTACTTC. The entire variable domain, with the rest obtained from reference TRBV7-9 and TRBJ2-5, is as follows: DTGVSQNPRHKITKRGQNVTFRCDPISEHNRLYWYRQTLGQGPEFLTYFQNEAQLEKSRLLSDRFSAERPKGSFSTLEIQRTEQGDSAMYLCASSKPGGGETQYFGPGTRLLVL.

The V and J genes are TRBV5-1 and TRBJ2-3, with 9 bases identical to TRBD2. Unmatched junction bases numbered 12, after V lost 9 bases and J lost 10 bases. This CDR3 spans 13 amino acids. Germline loops: CDR1 SGHRS, CDR2 YFSETQ. CDR3 residues: CATGTSTPGAQYF. DNA for the CDR3: TGCGCCACCGGGACTAGCACTCCTGGAGCGCAGTATTTT.

In its sample, this clone was seen a few times. The chain uses TRBV7-9 and TRBJ1-2, with D possibly matching TRBD1 (6 bases). Germline lookup yields CDR1 SEHNR and CDR2 FQNEAQ (reference sequence). The V end lost 4 bases, the J end lost 2 bases, and 11 bases lay between the germline ends. This CDR3 has 14 amino acids. The CDR3 DNA reads TGTGCCAGCAGCTCTATAACAGGGAACTATGGCTACACCTTC. As protein: CASSSITGNYGYTF.

This rearrangement joins TRBV28 to TRBJ1-2; 12 nucleotides align to TRBD1. The V gene end was trimmed by 6 bases and the J gene end by 7 bases; junction bases not matched to a gene: 9. The CDR3 is 15 residues long. CDR1 is MDHEN and CDR2 is SYDVKM in the germline V gene. The CDR3 here is CASSLGGQGARGYTF. CDR3 DNA sequence: TGTGCCAGCAGCCTGGGGGGACAGGGGGCGCGTGGCTACACCTTC.

V gene TRBV6-6 combines with J gene TRBJ2-1, with a weak D call TRBD2 (5 bases). This CDR3 spans 13 amino acids. The V end lost 3 bases, the J end lost 6 bases, and 9 bases lay between the germline ends. Per the germline V gene, CDR1 is MNHNY and CDR2 is SVGAGI (reference sequence). The CDR3 coding sequence is TGTGCCAGCAGTTATGAGACTATCAATGAGCAGTTCTTC. As protein: CASSYETINEQFF.

The V gene is TRBV6-1, the J gene TRBJ2-3, with 7 bases lining up with TRBD1. Trimming at V came to 7 bases and at J to 2 bases, leaving 9 bases not matched to a gene. The CDR3 extends over 15 amino acids. Germline V gives CDR1 MNHNS, CDR2 SASEGT. The DNA of the CDR3 is TGTGCCAGCACCCCCTGGGACAGAACCACAGATACGCAGTATTTT. This gives the protein CASTPWDRTTDTQYF.

The chain's CDR3 is CASSPQETQYF. In DNA form, the CDR3 reads TGTGCCAGCAGTCCCCAAGAGACCCAGTACTTC. The rearrangement links TRBV27 to TRBJ2-5; D unresolved. Trimming took 5 bases from V and 1 from J, leaving 2 bases between them. This CDR3 contains 11 residues. Germline V gives CDR1 MNHEY, CDR2 SMNVEV (reference sequence).

Remarks on this clone: The sample carries other DNA sequences with the same CDR3. The rearrangement links TRBV29-1 to TRBJ1-3; a weak D match, TRBD1 (5 bases). The CDR3 has 12 residues. The V gene lost 7 bases and the J gene lost 2 bases, with 9 bases spanning the gap. Per germline, CDR1 SQVTM and CDR2 ANQGSEA. The CDR3 loop is CSGQGTGNTIYF. CDR3 nucleotides: TGCAGCGGCCAGGGAACTGGAAACACCATATATTTT.

The DNA of the CDR3 is TGTGCCTTCCTCGACAGGAGGAGTGCCGAGGGCTACACCTTC. Translated, it gives CAFLDRRSAEGYTF. The rearrangement uses TRBV30 and TRBJ1-2; D may be TRBD1 (6 bases). Per the germline V gene, CDR1 is GTSNPN and CDR2 is SVGIG (reference sequence). V lost 7 bases, J lost 8 bases, and 23 bases lay in between. The CDR3 is 14 amino acids.

The rearrangement joins TRBV19 to TRBJ2-5; TRBD1 aligns across 7 bases. From germline, CDR1 is LNHDA and CDR2 SQIVND (reference sequence). Losses at the gene ends were 5 bases for V and 5 bases for J; bases not matched to a gene: 8. The CDR3 covers 14 residues. The CDR3 DNA reads as TGTGCCAGTAGTGTGACAGGGTCTCGGGAGACCCAGTACTTC. This translates into CASSVTGSRETQYF.

The chain carries TRBV9 and TRBJ1-6; weak D call: TRBD1 (5 bases). This CDR3 has 15 residues. CDR1 is SGDLS, CDR2 YYNGEE, per germline. V shed 3 bases and J shed 5 bases, with 12 bases lying between them. In nucleotides, the CDR3 is TGTGCCAGCAGCGCCCCTCAGGGAAATAATTCACCCCTCCACTTT. Translation gives CASSAPQGNNSPLHF.